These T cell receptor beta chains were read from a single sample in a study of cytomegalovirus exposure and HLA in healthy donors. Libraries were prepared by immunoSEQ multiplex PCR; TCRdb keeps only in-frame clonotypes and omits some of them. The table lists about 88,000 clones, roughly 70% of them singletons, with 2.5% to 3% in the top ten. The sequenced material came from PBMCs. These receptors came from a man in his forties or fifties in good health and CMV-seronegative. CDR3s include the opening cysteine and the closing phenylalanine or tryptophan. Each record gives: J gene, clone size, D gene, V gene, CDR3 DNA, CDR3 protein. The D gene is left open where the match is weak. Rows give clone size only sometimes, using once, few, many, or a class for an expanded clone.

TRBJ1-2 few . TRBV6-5 TGTGCCAGCAGTCGAGTAAGGGGGTATGGCTACACCTTC CASSRVRGYGYTF
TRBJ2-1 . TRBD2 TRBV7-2 TGTGCCAGCAGCCTCGGACTAGCGGAGCGATCCGAGTTCTTC CASSLGLAERSEFF
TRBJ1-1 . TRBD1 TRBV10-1 TGCGCCACCCTGGACAGGGGAGACACTGAAGCTTTCTTT CATLDRGDTEAFF
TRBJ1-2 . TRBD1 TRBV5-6 TGTGCCAGCAGCCCGCGGACAGGCTATGGCTACACCTTC CASSPRTGYGYTF
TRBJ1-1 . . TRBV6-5 TGTGCCAGCAGTTATCTCGGGGGAGGTGGCACTGAAGCTTTCTTT CASSYLGGGGTEAFF
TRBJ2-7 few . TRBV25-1 TGTGCCAGCAGTGAATACCACTACGAGCAGTACTTC CASSEYHYEQYF
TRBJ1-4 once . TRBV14 TGTGCCAGCAGCCAAGACCCGGGTTCGAATGAAAAACTGTTTTTT CASSQDPGSNEKLFF
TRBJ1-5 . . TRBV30 TGTGCCTGGAGTAGGGACACCAATCAGCCCCAGCATTTT CAWSRDTNQPQHF
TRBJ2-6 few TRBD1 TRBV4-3 TGCGCCAGCAGCCAAGGGGACAGATCCGGGGCCAACGTCCTGACTTTC CASSQGDRSGANVLTF
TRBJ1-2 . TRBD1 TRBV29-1 TGCAGCGGACTGCACGGGACAGGGTCTGGCTACACCTTC CSGLHGTGSGYTF
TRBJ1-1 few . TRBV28 TGTGCCAGCAGCTCCACAGGGTTGAACACTGAAGCTTTCTTT CASSSTGLNTEAFF
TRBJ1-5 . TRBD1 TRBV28 TGTGCCAGCAGACGGACAGGGGATCAGCCCCAGCATTTT CASRRTGDQPQHF
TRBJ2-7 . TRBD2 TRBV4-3 TGCGCCAGCAGCCACATGTCTAGCGGGGGGGCCGACGAGCAGTACTTC CASSHMSSGGADEQYF
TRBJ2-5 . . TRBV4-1 TGCGCCAGCAGCCAAGGGGACTCCAAAGAGACCCAGTACTTC CASSQGDSKETQYF
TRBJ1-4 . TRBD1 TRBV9 TGTGCCAGCACCGGGACAGGGAGTAGAAAACTGTTTTTT CASTGTGSRKLFF
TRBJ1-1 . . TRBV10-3 TGTGCCATAAATCAGGGTGACACTGAAGCTTTCTTT CAINQGDTEAFF
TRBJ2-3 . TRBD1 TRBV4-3 TGCGCCAGCAGCCCGGACAGGGGGTCAGATACGCAGTATTTT CASSPDRGSDTQYF
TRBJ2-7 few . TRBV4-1 TGCGCCAGCAGCCAAGATCGAGGCTCCTACGAGCAGTACTTC CASSQDRGSYEQYF
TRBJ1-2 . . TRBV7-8 TGTGCCAGCAGCTCGGGGGACCGCAATGGCTACACCTTC CASSSGDRNGYTF
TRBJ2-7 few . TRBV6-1 TGTGCCAGCAGTCGCGTACAGGCCTACGAGCAGTACTTC CASSRVQAYEQYF
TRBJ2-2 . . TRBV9 TGTGCCAGCAGCGTTCGTTGGCCCGGGGAGCTGTTTTTT CASSVRWPGELFF
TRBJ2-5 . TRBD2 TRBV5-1 TGCGCCAGCAGCTGGGGAATTGGACTAGCGGGCCAAGAGACCCAGTACTTC CASSWGIGLAGQETQYF
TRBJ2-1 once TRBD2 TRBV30 TGTGCCTGGAGTGTGACCGGGAGGGCCGGGTATAGTGAGCAGTTCTTC CAWSVTGRAGYSEQFF
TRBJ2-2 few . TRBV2 TGTGCCAGCAGCTACGCCCAACGCGGGGAGCTGTTTTTT CASSYAQRGELFF
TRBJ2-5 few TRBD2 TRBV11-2 TGTGCCAGCAGCTTAAGGACTAGCAGTGAGACCCAGTACTTC CASSLRTSSETQYF
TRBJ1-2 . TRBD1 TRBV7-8 TGTGCCAGCAGCTCCACCCGGGACAGGGGAGGAGTGAGTGGCTACACCTTC CASSSTRDRGGVSGYTF
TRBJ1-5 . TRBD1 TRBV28 TGTGCCAGCAAAAAGGGGGCATTTCAGCCCCAGCATTTT CASKKGAFQPQHF
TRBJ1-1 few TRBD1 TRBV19 TGTGCCAGTAGTCACTCGACAGGGGGCACTGAAGCTTTCTTT CASSHSTGGTEAFF
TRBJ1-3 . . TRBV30 TGTGCCTGGACCGGTTATGCTGGAAACACCATATATTTT CAWTGYAGNTIYF
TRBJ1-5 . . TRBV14 TGTGCCAGCAGCCAAGGACTTGGTCAGCCCCAGCATTTT CASSQGLGQPQHF
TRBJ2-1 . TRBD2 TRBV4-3 TGCGCCAGCAGCCAGGCTAGCGGGAGATTCGATGAGCAGTTCTTC CASSQASGRFDEQFF
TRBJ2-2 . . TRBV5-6 TGTGCCAGCAGCTGGTTTAACCGGGACAACGGGGAGCTGTTTTTT CASSWFNRDNGELFF
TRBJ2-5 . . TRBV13 TGTGCCAGCAGCTTCCAGAAGGGGGAAGAGACCCAGTACTTC CASSFQKGEETQYF
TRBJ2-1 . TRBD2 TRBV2 TGTGCCAGCAGACGACTAGCGGGGAGTGAGCAGTTCTTC CASRRLAGSEQFF
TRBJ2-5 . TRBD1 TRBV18 TGTGCCAGCTCACCGTCCGGGACAGAAGAGACCCAGTACTTC CASSPSGTEETQYF
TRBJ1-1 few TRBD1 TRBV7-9 TGTGCCAGCAGTCTGACAGGGGCTGAAGCTTTCTTT CASSLTGAEAFF
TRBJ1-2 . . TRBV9 TGTGCCAGCAGCCTAGACCCGAGCTTAAACTATGGCTACACCTTC CASSLDPSLNYGYTF
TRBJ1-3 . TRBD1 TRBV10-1 TGCGCCAGCAGTGAGTCGACTCGAGACAGGGGCGCTGGAAACACCATATATTTT CASSESTRDRGAGNTIYF
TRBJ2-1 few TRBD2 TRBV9 TGTGCCAGCAGCGTTGAGTGGGAGGGTAATGAGCAGTTCTTC CASSVEWEGNEQFF
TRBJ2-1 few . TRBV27 TGTGCCAGCAGTCCCCGGCGGGGCAATGAGCAGTTCTTC CASSPRRGNEQFF
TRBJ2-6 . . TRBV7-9 TGTGCCAGCAGCTTAGTCGGGGGAAGTGGGGCCAACGTCCTGACTTTC CASSLVGGSGANVLTF
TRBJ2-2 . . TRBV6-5 TGTGCCAGCAGTTACGAGGCCACCGGGGAGCTGTTTTTT CASSYEATGELFF